This TCR beta chain was sequenced during a study of blood T cells in healthy people across ages (dated by TCRdb to between 2014 and 2017). Looking at the study overall: In model experiments, template switching captured roughly one uniquely barcoded TCR beta cDNA molecule for every two T cells. The study measured age-related changes in TCR beta repertoire diversity using deep sequencing normalized with unique cDNA molecular identifiers. The donors were split into four age groups: young (average 16 years), middle-aged (about 40), aged (roughly 60) and long-lived (over 80). Donors of different ages were randomly distributed across sequencing lanes to avoid experimental bias. Two additional independent replicas of 1 million unique cDNA reads from the same blood draw were analyzed for two donors (one aged 18 to 30 and one aged 80 or older).

The roughly 39 donors, aged about 6 to 95 years, were systemically healthy Caucasian individuals from Russia. Each donor gave around 9.9 milliliters of peripheral blood, collected into EDTA-treated Vacutainer tubes. Ficoll-Paque density-gradient centrifugation was used to isolate PBMCs, with at least 6.5 million obtained per sample. Total RNA, at least 6 micrograms per sample, was extracted from PBMCs with Trizol reagent. Naive CD45RAhigh/CD27high T cell percentages were measured by flow cytometry on a PBMC aliquot from every donor. According to the germline V gene, CDR1 reads KGHSH and CDR2 reads LQKENI. Relative to germline, V is 2 bases shorter and J is 3 bases shorter, with 12 bases between their ends. From the cysteine up to the phenylalanine, the CDR3 has a length of 15 residues. The CDR3 DNA has 45 bases and is translated from base 1. As to this clonotype: The antigen this receptor binds is unknown. Base quality data are lacking; no much larger clone is found one base away.

The library relied on 5' RACE. The listed sequencing device is Illumina HiSeq 2500. A second PCR of roughly 7 to 12 cycles was run with a J-beta primer mix and a sample-barcoded 5' primer. Each TCR beta cDNA molecule received a unique molecular identifier from a template-switch 5' adaptor carrying 12 random nucleotides. Each sample yielded at least 2.5 million CDR3-containing paired-end reads. The Mint cDNA synthesis kit, primed by a TRBC-specific oligonucleotide, was used to synthesize first-strand cDNA from all RNA. After uracil-DNA glycosylase treatment, a first 18-cycle PCR used universal primers M1SS and BC2_uni_R on all cDNA. Per the original workflow: Each sample was normalized by randomly selecting 1 million high-quality reads, each carrying a distinct molecular identifier. Reads with shared molecular identifiers were discarded instead of being binned into consensus sequences. MiTCR, run with a Q25 quality threshold and the strictest error-elimination algorithm, handled CDR3 identification, clonotype clustering and error correction. A nonparametric unseen species model with Euler transformation was used to estimate lower-bound total TCR beta diversity. The public sequencing data were trimmed at Q25 with fastp and processed into clonotypes with MiXCR by TCRdb, which kept only in-frame beta chains. When rows share a CDR3 protein, they turn into one entry using the most common DNA and genes. TCRdb's processing, not the study's, gives the V and J calls here. Present in this sample are 1.5 million to 2 million distinct CDR3 sequences, about 31% of which were seen just once. 11% of the sample is held by the ten biggest clonotypes.

Here is what the overall study found, with its caveats: Because donor CMV infection status was unknown, age-related changes in expanded clonotypes were potentially confounded. Since profiling was done on bulk unsorted PBMCs, naive and antigen-experienced compartments could not be conclusively compared. Estimates of total diversity based on one million sequenced T cells were considered lower bounds and underestimates. Observed TCR beta diversity per million T cells fell roughly linearly with age, and a significant reduction was already apparent by age around 39. There was a strong correlation between observed TCR beta diversity and the percentage of naive T cells measured by flow cytometry. The long-lived group showed more naive CD4+ T cells, fewer expanded clones and increased TCR diversity than the aged group, suggesting age selection.

Material: blood. The chain links TRBV18 with TRBJ2-3, with the D gene call left open. The origin of this receptor is a young woman in good health. Here is the DNA: TGTGCCAGCTCACCATCCAGACTCCGAACAGATACGCAGTATTTT. Its protein product is CASSPSRLRTDTQYF. The full variable domain, with segments outside the CDR3 supplied by the reference TRBV18 and TRBJ2-3 proteins, appears as NAGVMQNPRHLVRRRGQEARLRCSPMKGHSHVYWYRQLPEEGLKFMVYLQKENIIDESGMPKERFSAEFPKEGPSILRIQQVVRGDSAAYFCASSPSRLRTDTQYFGPGTRLTVL.